Below are 6 T cell receptor beta chains sequenced from a single sample in a study of cytomegalovirus exposure and HLA in healthy donors. PCR involved 60 Vbeta and 13 Jbeta primers. Method: immunoSEQ multiplex PCR; TCRdb's copy keeps in-frame clones and lacks some. The sample carries around 190,000 clones, around 87% recorded once. Sequenced sample: PBMCs. These receptors originate from a boy under 10 years old in good health and CMV-seronegative.

This chain uses TRBV28 with TRBJ2-7; D might be TRBD1 (6 bases). Between the trimmed V and J ends, which lost 6 bases and 1 base, there was a span of 16 bases. The CDR3 extends over 15 amino acids. Germline CDR1 reads MDHEN; CDR2 reads SYDVKM. The CDR3 protein is CASRLQGALSYEQYF. CDR3 nucleotide sequence: TGTGCCAGCAGACTACAGGGAGCTCTTTCCTACGAGCAGTACTTC. Full variable domain (rest looked up from reference TRBV28 and TRBJ2-7): DVKVTQSSRYLVKRTGEKVFLECVQDMDHENMFWYRQDPGLGLRLIYFSYDVKMKEKGDIPEGYSVSREKKERFSLILESASTNQTSMYLCASRLQGALSYEQYFGPGTRLTVT.

The chain joins TRBV4-1 to TRBJ2-7; 7 nucleotides agree with TRBD2. Germline CDR1 reads MGHRA; CDR2 reads YSYEKL. V lost 1 base, J lost 3 bases, and 6 bases stayed unmatched. The length of the CDR3 is 15 residues. The CDR3 region has the DNA TGCGCCAGCAGCCAAGGGTGGGGGGGAAACTACGAGCAGTACTTC. As protein: CASSQGWGGNYEQYF.

This clone was seen just once. At one end the junction does not follow the germline gene, possibly because of a read error. The CDR3 DNA follows: TGTTCCAGCGTCTTGACCGGGACTAGTTCCACAGATACGCAGTATTTT. This codes for CSSVLTGTSSTDTQYF. J is TRBJ2-3 and V is TRBV7-9; 8 positions match TRBD2. Germline values: CDR1 SEHNR, CDR2 FQNEAQ (reference sequence). This CDR3 comprises 16 residues.

The V gene is TRBV7-3, the J gene TRBJ2-2; perhaps TRBD1 as D (5 bases). The germline V and J ends were trimmed by 5 bases and 6 bases, with 10 bases remaining between them. Germline V gene lookup returns CDR1 SGHTA and CDR2 FQGTGA. The CDR3 consists of 13 residues. CDR3 sequence (DNA): TGTGCCAGCAGCCTTAAGGGGTCCGGGGAGCTGTTTTTT. As protein: CASSLKGSGELFF.

The chain recombines TRBV11-2 with TRBJ2-6; 7 bases are a match to TRBD1. Looked up from germline, CDR1 is SGHAT and CDR2 is FQNNGV. The V gene end was trimmed by 2 bases and the J gene end by 0 bases; junction bases not matched to a gene: 1. The CDR3 consists of 16 residues. CDR3 DNA sequence: TGTGCCAGCAGCTTAAAGGGGGCCTCTGGGGCCAACGTCCTGACTTTC. Its translation: CASSLKGASGANVLTF.

V usage is TRBV6-5 and J usage is TRBJ2-1; weak D call: TRBD2 (5 bases). CDR1 and CDR2 from the germline V gene are MNHEY and SVGAGI. The germline V and J ends were trimmed by 0 bases and 12 bases, with 6 bases remaining between them. The CDR3 has 11 amino acids. The DNA for the CDR3 is TGTGCCAGCAGTTACTCTCGGGGGCAGTTCTTC. Its protein product is CASSYSRGQFF.